These 5 T cell receptor beta chains share one sample of origin, sequenced in a study of chemoradiotherapy in HPV16-positive cancers. Produced via immunoSEQ multiplex PCR; TCRdb's table is partial and in-frame only. The sample contains roughly 10,000 clones, 80% of which appear only once. The sequences come from tumor tissue, collected from a patient who underwent chemoradiotherapy. These receptors all stem from a human donor with HPV-associated anogenital cancer.

The rearrangement links TRBV5-6 to TRBJ2-6, with D hard to call. Germline V gives CDR1 SGHDT, CDR2 YYEEEE. Trimming removed 1 base from V and 0 bases from J, with 5 bases in between. This CDR3 has 15 amino acids. CDR3 nucleotide sequence: TGTGCCAGCAGCTTGTGGAGCTCTGGGGCCAACGTCCTGACTTTC. Translation: CASSLWSSGANVLTF.

The V and J genes are TRBV5-1 and TRBJ1-1, with unresolved D. Germline CDR1 and CDR2: SGHRS and YFSETQ. Between the trimmed V and J ends, which lost 2 bases and 1 base, there was a span of 9 bases. The CDR3 has 14 amino acids. For the CDR3, the DNA is TGCGCCAGCAGCTTTATTTCGGGGAACACTGAAGCTTTCTTT. Its protein is CASSFISGNTEAFF.

This chain joins TRBV7-2 and TRBJ2-2, with unresolved D. Germline V lookup: CDR1 SGHTA, CDR2 FQGNSA. Trimming cost V 5 bases and J 3 bases, with 13 bases left between them. The CDR3 loop spans 15 amino acids. The CDR3 nucleotides read TGTGCCAGCAGCACACTGTCCCGGGACACCGGGGAGCTGTTTTTT. Its protein is CASSTLSRDTGELFF.

This chain uses TRBV18 with TRBJ2-5; no definite D call. The CDR3 spans 14 residues. V lost 0 bases, J lost 4 bases, and 9 bases lay in between. Looked up from germline, CDR1 is KGHSH and CDR2 is LQKENI. CDR3 DNA sequence: TGTGCCAGCTCACCACCGTCTAGGCCAGAGACCCAGTACTTC. This codes for CASSPPSRPETQYF.

CDR3 sequence reads: CASSQRTQVADTQYF. For the CDR3, the DNA is TGCGCCAGCAGTCAACGGACGCAAGTGGCAGATACGCAGTATTTT. V and J are TRBV23-1 and TRBJ2-3, with D unclear. TRBV23-1 qualifies as an ORF whose function is uncertain. Trimming took 2 bases from V and 4 from J, leaving 13 bases between them. The CDR3 is 15 amino acids.